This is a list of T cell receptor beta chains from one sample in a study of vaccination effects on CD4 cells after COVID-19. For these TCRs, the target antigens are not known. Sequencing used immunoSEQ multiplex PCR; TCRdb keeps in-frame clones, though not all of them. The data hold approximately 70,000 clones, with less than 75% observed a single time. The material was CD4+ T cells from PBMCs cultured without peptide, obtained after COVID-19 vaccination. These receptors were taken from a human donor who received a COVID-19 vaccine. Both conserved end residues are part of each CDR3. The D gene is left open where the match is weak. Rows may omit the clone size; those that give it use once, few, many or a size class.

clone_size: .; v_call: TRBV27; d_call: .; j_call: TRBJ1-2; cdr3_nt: TGTGCCAGCAGACAGGGTTATGGCTACACCTTC; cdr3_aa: CASRQGYGYTF
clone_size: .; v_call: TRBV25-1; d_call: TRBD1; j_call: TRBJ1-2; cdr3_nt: TGTGCCAGCAGCTGGGACAGCTATGGCTACACCTTC; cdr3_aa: CASSWDSYGYTF
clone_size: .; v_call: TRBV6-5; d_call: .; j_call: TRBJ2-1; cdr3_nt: TGTGCCAGCAGTACCTCGGGGGGCAGCGGCAATGAGCAGTTCTTC; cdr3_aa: CASSTSGGSGNEQFF
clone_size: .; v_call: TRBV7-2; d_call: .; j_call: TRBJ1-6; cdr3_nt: TGTGCTAGTCTCAGAAACCCTTATAATTCACCCCTCCACTTT; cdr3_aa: CASLRNPYNSPLHF
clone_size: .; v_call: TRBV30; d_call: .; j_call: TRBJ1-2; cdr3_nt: TGTGCCTGGAGGCCGCCGGCCCCTAACTATGGCTACACCTTC; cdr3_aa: CAWRPPAPNYGYTF
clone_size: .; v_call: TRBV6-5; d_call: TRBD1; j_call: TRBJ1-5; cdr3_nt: TGTGCCAGCAGTACAGGGGGCTACCATCAGCCCCAGCATTTT; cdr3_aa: CASSTGGYHQPQHF
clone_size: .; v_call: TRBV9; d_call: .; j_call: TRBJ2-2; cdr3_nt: TGTGCCAGCAGCGTATTGGGGGGCGACACCGGGGAGCTGTTTTTT; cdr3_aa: CASSVLGGDTGELFF
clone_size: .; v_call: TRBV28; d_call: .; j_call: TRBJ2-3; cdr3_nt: TGTGCCAGCAGTGGGCTAGCCAAAGCGCAGTATTTT; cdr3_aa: CASSGLAKAQYF
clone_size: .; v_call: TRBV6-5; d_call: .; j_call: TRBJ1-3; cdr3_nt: TGTGCCAGCAGTTTCCTCTACTCTGGAAACACCATATATTTT; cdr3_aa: CASSFLYSGNTIYF
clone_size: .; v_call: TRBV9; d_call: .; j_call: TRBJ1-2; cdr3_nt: TGTGCCAGCAGCGTAACAGGACAAGCCTATGGCTACACCTTC; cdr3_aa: CASSVTGQAYGYTF
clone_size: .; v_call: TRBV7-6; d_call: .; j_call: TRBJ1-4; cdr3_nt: TGTGCCAGCAGCTCCCGGGCGGGGGCAACTAATGAAAAACTGTTTTTT; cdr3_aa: CASSSRAGATNEKLFF
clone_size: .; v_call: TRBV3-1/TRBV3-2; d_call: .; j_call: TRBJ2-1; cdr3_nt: TGTGCCAGCAGCCATTCGGGTTGGGGCGATGAGCAGTTCTTC; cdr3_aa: CASSHSGWGDEQFF
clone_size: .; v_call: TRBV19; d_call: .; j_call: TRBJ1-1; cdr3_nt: TGTGCCAGTACCAAGGGCCGGGGCAGCACTGAAGCTTTCTTT; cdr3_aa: CASTKGRGSTEAFF
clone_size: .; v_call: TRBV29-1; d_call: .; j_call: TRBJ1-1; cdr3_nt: TGCAGCGTTTTGGGTGTTGGTACTGAAGCTTTCTTT; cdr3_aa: CSVLGVGTEAFF
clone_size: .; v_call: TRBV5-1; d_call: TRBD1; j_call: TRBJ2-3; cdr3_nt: TGCGCCAGCAGCGTGGACTACCGAGGACAGGGGAGCACAGATACGCAGTATTTT; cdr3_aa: CASSVDYRGQGSTDTQYF
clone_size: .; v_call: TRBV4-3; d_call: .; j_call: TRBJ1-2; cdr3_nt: TGCGCCAGCAGCCAAGATCCAAACAGCTACCGCGGCTACACCTTC; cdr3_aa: CASSQDPNSYRGYTF
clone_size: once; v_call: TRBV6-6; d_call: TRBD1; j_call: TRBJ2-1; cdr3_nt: TGTGCCAGCAACAGAGGACAGGGGGGACCTGAGCAGTTCTTC; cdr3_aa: CASNRGQGGPEQFF
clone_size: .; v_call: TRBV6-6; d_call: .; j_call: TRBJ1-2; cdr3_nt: TGTGCCAGCAGTTACTCGGGGGCCGGTTATGGCTACACCTTC; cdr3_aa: CASSYSGAGYGYTF